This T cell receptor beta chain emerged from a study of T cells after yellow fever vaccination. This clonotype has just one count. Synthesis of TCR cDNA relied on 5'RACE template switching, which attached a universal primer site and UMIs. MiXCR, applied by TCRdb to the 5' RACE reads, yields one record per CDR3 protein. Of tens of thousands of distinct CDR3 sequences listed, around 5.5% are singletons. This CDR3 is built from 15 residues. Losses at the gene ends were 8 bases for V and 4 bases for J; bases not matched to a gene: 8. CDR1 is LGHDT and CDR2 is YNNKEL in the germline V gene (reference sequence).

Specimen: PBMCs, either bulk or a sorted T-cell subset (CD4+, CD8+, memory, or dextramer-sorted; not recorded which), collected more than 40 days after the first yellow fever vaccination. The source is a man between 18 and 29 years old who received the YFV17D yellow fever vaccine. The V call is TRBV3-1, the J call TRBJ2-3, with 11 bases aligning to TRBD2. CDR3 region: CASSSGTSGADTQYF. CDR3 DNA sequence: TGTGCCAGCTCCAGCGGGACTAGCGGTGCAGATACGCAGTATTTT.